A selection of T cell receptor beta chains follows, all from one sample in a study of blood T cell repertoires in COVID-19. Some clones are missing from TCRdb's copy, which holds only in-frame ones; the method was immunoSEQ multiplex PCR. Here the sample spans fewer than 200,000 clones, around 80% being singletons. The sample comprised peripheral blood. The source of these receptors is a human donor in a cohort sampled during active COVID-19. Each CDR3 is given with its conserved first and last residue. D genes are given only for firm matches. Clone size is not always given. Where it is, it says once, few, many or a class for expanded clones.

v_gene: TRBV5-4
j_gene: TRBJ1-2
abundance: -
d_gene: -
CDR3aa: CASSFDSYGYTF
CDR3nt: TGTGCCAGCAGCTTTGACTCCTATGGCTACACCTTC

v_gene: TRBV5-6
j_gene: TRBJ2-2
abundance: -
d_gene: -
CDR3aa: CASSLAASRGMDGELFF
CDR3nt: TGTGCCAGCAGCTTGGCGGCCAGTAGAGGCATGGACGGGGAGCTGTTTTTT

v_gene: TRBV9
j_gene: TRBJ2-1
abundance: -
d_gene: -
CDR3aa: CASSTLGAGTSSEQFF
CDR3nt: TGTGCCAGCAGCACCCTCGGGGCGGGGACTTCCTCTGAGCAGTTCTTC

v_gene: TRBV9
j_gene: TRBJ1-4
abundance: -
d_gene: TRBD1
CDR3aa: CASSPGTGREKLFF
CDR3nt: TGTGCCAGCAGCCCCGGGACAGGGAGGGAAAAACTGTTTTTT

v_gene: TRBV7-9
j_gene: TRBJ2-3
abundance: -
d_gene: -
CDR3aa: CASSLTGLSTDTQYF
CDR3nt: TGTGCCAGCAGCTTAACAGGGCTCTCCACAGATACGCAGTATTTT

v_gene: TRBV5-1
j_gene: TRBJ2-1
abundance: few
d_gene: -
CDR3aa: CASRPQDRIYNEQFF
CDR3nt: TGCGCCAGCAGGCCTCAAGACAGGATCTACAATGAGCAGTTCTTC

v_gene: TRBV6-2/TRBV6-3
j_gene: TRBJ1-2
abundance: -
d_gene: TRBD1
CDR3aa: CASSPGTGFGGYTF
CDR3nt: TGTGCCAGCAGTCCCGGGACAGGGTTCGGCGGCTACACCTTC

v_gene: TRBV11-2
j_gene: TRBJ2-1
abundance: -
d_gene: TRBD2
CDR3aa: CATSGTSGQFFDEQFF
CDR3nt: TGTGCCACCTCCGGGACTAGCGGACAGTTTTTTGATGAGCAGTTCTTC

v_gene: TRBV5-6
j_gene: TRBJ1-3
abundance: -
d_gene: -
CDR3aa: CASSLVSSSGNTIYF
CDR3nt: TGTGCCAGCAGCTTGGTTAGTAGCTCTGGAAACACCATATATTTT

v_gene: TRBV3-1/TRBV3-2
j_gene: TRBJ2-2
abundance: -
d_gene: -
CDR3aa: CASSHLSTGELFF
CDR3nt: TGTGCCAGCAGTCACCTTAGTACCGGGGAGCTGTTTTTT

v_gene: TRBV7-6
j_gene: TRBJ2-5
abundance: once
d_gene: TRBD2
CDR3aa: CASSLLWASGGAETQYF
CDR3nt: TGTGCCAGCAGCTTATTATGGGCTAGCGGGGGGGCAGAGACCCAGTACTTC

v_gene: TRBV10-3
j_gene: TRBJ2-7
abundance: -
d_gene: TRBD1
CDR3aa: CAISPQGAIHEQYF
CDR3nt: TGTGCCATCAGCCCACAGGGGGCGATCCACGAGCAGTACTTC

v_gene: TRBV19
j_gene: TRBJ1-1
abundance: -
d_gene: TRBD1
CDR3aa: CASSIHPDRGNTEAFF
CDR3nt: TGTGCCAGTAGTATTCACCCGGACAGGGGGAACACTGAAGCTTTCTTT

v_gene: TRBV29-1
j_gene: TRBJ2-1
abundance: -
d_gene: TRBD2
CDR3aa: CSSYSSGGAGEQFF
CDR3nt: TGCAGCTCCTACTCTAGCGGGGGCGCGGGGGAGCAGTTCTTC

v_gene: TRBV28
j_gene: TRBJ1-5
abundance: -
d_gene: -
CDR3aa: CASSLTQGSQPQHF
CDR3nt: TGTGCCAGCAGTTTAACGCAGGGGAGTCAGCCCCAGCATTTT

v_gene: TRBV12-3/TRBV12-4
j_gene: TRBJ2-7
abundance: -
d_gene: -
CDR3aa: CASSSGVSYEQYF
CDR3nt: TGTGCCAGCAGCTCAGGGGTCTCCTACGAGCAGTACTTC

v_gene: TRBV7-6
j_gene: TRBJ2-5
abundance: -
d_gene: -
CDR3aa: CASSGGPGGETQYF
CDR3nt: TGTGCCAGCTCCGGGGGGCCGGGGGGTGAGACCCAGTACTTC

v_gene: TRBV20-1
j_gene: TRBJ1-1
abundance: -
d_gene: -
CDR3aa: CSASKGEALATEAFF
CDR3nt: TGCAGTGCTAGTAAGGGGGAAGCTTTGGCCACTGAAGCTTTCTTT

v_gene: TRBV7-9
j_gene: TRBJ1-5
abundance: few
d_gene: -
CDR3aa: CASSSTELSNQPQHF
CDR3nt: TGTGCCAGCAGCTCGACAGAACTTAGCAATCAGCCCCAGCATTTT

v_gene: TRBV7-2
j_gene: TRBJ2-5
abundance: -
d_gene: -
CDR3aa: CASSLSGEETQYF
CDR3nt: TGTGCCAGCAGCTTATCAGGGGAAGAGACCCAGTACTTC

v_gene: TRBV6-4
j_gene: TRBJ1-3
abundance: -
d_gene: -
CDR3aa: CARLTVFSGNTIYF
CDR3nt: TGTGCCAGGCTGACAGTTTTCTCTGGAAACACCATATATTTT

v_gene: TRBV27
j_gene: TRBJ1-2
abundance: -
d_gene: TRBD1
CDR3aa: CASRDPGQGALGYTF
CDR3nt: TGTGCCAGCAGAGATCCGGGACAGGGGGCGCTGGGCTACACCTTC

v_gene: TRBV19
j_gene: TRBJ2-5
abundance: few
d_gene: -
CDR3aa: CASSNGVETQYF
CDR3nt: TGTGCCAGTAGTAACGGGGTGGAGACCCAGTACTTC

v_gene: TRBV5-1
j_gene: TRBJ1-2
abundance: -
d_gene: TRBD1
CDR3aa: CASSDRDRGHGYTF
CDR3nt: TGCGCCAGCAGCGACCGGGACAGGGGCCATGGCTACACCTTC

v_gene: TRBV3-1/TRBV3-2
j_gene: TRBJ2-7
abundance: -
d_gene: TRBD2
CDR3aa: CASSQVGGRGEQYF
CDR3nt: TGTGCCAGCAGCCAAGTGGGGGGGAGAGGCGAGCAGTACTTC

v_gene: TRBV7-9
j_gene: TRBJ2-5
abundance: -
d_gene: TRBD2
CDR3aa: CASSFGGDQETQYF
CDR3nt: TGTGCCAGCAGCTTCGGGGGGGACCAAGAGACCCAGTACTTC

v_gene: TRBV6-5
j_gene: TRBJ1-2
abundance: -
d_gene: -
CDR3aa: CASSRIPRDGYTF
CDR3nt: TGTGCCAGCAGTAGAATACCCAGGGATGGCTACACCTTC

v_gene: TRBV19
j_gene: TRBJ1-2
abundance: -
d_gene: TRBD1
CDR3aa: CASSASTGVGYTF
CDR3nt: TGTGCCAGTAGTGCGTCGACAGGGGTCGGCTACACCTTC

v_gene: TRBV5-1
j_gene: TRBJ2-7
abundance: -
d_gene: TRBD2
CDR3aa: CASSFGGADYEQYF
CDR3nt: TGCGCCAGCAGCTTCGGGGGGGCAGACTACGAGCAGTACTTC

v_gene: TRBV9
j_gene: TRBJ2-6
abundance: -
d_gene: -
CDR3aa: CASSVAPGGIGANVLTF
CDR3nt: TGTGCCAGCAGCGTAGCACCAGGGGGGATTGGGGCCAACGTCCTGACTTTC